This is a list of T cell receptor beta chains from one sample in a study of T cell responses to AZD1222 COVID-19 vaccine. Only in-frame clones appear in the TCRdb table, and some are missing; sequencing was by immunoSEQ multiplex PCR. In the table there are 150,000 to 200,000 clones, around 90% of which are singletons. Source: peripheral blood, taken on day 0 of AZD1222 vaccination. The receptor set was obtained from an adult in good health. CDR3s leave out the opening cysteine and the closing phenylalanine or tryptophan. The D gene is left open where the match is weak.

j_call: TRBJ1-2
v_call: TRBV5-6
d_call: TRBD1
cdr3_aa: ASSSGTGRTNYGYT

j_call: TRBJ2-1
v_call: TRBV5-1
d_call: TRBD1
cdr3_aa: ASSSGGGEQF

j_call: TRBJ2-1
v_call: TRBV7-3
d_call: TRBD2
cdr3_aa: ASSLASGYEQF

j_call: TRBJ2-1
v_call: TRBV15
d_call: NA
cdr3_aa: ATSRGGTNYNEQF

j_call: TRBJ1-2
v_call: TRBV13
d_call: NA
cdr3_aa: ASSWRTAGYT

j_call: TRBJ1-1
v_call: TRBV27
d_call: NA
cdr3_aa: ASSLSLEAGTEAF

j_call: TRBJ2-7
v_call: TRBV6-5
d_call: TRBD1
cdr3_aa: ASLIRDRDGEQY

j_call: TRBJ1-1
v_call: TRBV7-9
d_call: NA
cdr3_aa: ASSLMGSGAF

j_call: TRBJ2-7
v_call: TRBV5-8
d_call: TRBD2
cdr3_aa: ASSFRLAGAYEQY

j_call: TRBJ1-4
v_call: TRBV3-1/TRBV3-2
d_call: NA
cdr3_aa: ASSQDSTTGTNEKLF

j_call: TRBJ2-3
v_call: TRBV2
d_call: NA
cdr3_aa: ASAVEAGDTQY

j_call: TRBJ2-7
v_call: TRBV4-3
d_call: TRBD1
cdr3_aa: ASSRDSLMGEQY

j_call: TRBJ2-7
v_call: TRBV27
d_call: NA
cdr3_aa: ASSYAAEQY

j_call: TRBJ2-1
v_call: TRBV3-1/TRBV3-2
d_call: TRBD2
cdr3_aa: ASSPRLAGYNEQF

j_call: TRBJ2-7
v_call: TRBV16
d_call: NA
cdr3_aa: ASSQNRGGNEQY

j_call: TRBJ1-2
v_call: TRBV19
d_call: TRBD1
cdr3_aa: ASSIGTGGVYT

j_call: TRBJ2-3
v_call: TRBV19
d_call: NA
cdr3_aa: ASSIGQMSTDTQY

j_call: TRBJ2-2
v_call: TRBV11-3
d_call: NA
cdr3_aa: ASSLDPPHPRYTGELF

j_call: TRBJ2-2
v_call: TRBV29-1
d_call: NA
cdr3_aa: SVDVGELF

j_call: TRBJ1-3
v_call: TRBV6-6
d_call: NA
cdr3_aa: ASSYLQGDTIY

j_call: TRBJ2-7
v_call: TRBV4-1
d_call: TRBD2
cdr3_aa: ASSTRTGGLPYEQY